This note documents a single TCR beta chain sequence. This entry belongs to a study of shared clonotypes between healthy human individuals. The protocol was immunoSEQ multiplex PCR, while the TCRdb copy is restricted to in-frame clones and leaves out a portion. The table has about 1,500,000 clones, more than 95% seen once. The germline CDR1 and CDR2 sequences are SGHDN and FVKESK. The CDR3 length is 13 residues. V lost 0 bases, J lost 7 bases, and 7 bases lay in between. Sequencing used naive CD4+ T cells sorted from blood. Subset here: CD45RA+ positively selected. The chain employs TRBV14 and TRBJ2-1; no firm D call. The TCR originated in a man aged 25-40 years in good health. The CDR3, as DNA: TGTGCCAGCAGCCAAGACGGGTGGAATGAGCAGTTCTTC. Translation gives CASSQDGWNEQFF.